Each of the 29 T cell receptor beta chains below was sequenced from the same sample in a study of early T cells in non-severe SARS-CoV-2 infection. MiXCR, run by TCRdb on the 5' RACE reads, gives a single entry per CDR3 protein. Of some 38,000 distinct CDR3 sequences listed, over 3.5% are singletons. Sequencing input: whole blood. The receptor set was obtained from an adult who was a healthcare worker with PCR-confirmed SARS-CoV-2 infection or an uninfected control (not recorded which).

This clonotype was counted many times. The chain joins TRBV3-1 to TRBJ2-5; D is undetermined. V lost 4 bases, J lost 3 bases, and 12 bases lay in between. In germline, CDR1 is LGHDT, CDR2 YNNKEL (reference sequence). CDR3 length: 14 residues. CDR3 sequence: CASSPPNWEETQYF. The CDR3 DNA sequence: TGTGCCAGCAGCCCCCCAAACTGGGAAGAGACCCAGTACTTC.

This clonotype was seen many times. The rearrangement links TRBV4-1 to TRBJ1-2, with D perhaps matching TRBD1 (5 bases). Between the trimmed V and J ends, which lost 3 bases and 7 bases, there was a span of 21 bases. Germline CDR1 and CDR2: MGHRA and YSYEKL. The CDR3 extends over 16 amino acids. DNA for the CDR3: TGCGCCAGCAGCCAGAGTCTCGCAACCAGAGGGGTTGGCTACACCTTC. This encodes CASSQSLATRGVGYTF.

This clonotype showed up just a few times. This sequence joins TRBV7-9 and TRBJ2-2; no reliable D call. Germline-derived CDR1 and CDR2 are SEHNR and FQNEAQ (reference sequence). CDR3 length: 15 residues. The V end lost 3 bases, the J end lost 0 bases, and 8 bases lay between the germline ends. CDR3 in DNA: TGTGCCAGCAGCTTGAGTTGGGCGAACACCGGGGAGCTGTTTTTT. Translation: CASSLSWANTGELFF. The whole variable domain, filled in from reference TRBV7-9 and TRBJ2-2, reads DTGVSQNPRHKITKRGQNVTFRCDPISEHNRLYWYRQTLGQGPEFLTYFQNEAQLEKSRLLSDRFSAERPKGSFSTLEIQRTEQGDSAMYLCASSLSWANTGELFFGEGSRLTVL.

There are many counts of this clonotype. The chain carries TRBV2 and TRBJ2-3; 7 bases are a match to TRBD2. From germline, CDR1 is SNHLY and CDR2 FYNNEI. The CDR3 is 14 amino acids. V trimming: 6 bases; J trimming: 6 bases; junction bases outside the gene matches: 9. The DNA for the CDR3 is TGTGCCAGCAGGGCTAGCGGACGGCGGGATACGCAGTATTTT. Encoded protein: CASRASGRRDTQYF.

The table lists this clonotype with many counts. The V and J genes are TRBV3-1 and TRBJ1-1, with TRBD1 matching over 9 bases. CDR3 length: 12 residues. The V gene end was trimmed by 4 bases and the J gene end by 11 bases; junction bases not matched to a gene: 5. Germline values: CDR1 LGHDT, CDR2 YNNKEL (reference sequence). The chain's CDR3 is CASSPGTGFAFF. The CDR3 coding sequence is TGTGCCAGCAGCCCCGGGACAGGGTTTGCTTTCTTT.

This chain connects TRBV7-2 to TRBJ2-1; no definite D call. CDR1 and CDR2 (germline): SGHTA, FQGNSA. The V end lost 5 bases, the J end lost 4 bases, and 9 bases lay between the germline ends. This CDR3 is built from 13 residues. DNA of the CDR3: TGTGCCAGCAGCACCGGGCCTTACAATGAGCAGTTCTTC. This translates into CASSTGPYNEQFF.

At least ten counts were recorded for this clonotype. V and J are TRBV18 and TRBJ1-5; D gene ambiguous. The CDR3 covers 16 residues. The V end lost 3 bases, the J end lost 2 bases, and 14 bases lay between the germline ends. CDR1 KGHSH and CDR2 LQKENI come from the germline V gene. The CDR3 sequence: CASSPVPLTGNQPQHF. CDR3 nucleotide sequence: TGTGCCAGCTCACCCGTTCCCTTGACGGGCAATCAGCCCCAGCATTTT.

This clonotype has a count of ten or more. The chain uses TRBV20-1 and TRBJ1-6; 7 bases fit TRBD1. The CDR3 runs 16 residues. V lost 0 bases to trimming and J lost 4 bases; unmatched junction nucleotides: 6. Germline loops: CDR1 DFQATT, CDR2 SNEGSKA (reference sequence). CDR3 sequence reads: CSARDLWTGYNSPLHF. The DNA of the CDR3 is TGCAGTGCTAGAGATCTCTGGACAGGTTATAATTCACCCCTCCACTTT.

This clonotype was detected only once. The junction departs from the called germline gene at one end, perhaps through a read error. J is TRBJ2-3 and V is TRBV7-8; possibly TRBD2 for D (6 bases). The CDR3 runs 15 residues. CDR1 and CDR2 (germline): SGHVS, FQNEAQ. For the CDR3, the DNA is TGTGCCAGCAGCTTAGACCCAACTAGCACAGATTCGCAGTATTTT. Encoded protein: CASSLDPTSTDSQYF. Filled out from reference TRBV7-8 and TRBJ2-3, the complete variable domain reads GAGVSQSPRYKVAKRGQDVALRCDPISGHVSLFWYQQALGQGPEFLTYFQNEAQLDKSGLPSDRFFAERPEGSVSTLKIQRTQQEDSAVYLCASSLDPTSTDSQYFGPGTRLTVL.

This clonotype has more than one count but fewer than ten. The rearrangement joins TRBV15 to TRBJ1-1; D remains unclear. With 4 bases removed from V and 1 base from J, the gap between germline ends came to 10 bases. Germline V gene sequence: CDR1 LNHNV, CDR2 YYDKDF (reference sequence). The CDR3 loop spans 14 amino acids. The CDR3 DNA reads TGTGCCACCAGCAACCGTGCGACGAACACTGAAGCTTTCTTT. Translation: CATSNRATNTEAFF.

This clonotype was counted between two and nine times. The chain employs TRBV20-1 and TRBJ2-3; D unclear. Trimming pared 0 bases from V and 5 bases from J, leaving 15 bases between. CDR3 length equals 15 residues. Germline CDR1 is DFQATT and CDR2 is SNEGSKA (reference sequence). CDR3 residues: CSAREYSGVGDTQYF. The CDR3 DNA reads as TGCAGTGCTAGAGAGTACTCTGGGGTAGGAGATACGCAGTATTTT.

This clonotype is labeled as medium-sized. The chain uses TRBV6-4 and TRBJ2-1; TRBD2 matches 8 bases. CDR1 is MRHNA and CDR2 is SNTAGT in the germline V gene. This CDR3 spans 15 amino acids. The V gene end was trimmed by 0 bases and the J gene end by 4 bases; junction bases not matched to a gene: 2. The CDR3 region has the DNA TGTGCCAGCAGTGACTCTTCTAGCGGGTACAATGAGCAGTTCTTC. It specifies CASSDSSSGYNEQFF.

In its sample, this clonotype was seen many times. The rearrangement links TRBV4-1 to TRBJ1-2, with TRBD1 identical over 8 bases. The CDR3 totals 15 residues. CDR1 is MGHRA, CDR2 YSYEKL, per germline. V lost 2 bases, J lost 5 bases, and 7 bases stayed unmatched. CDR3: CASSQQQGVYYGYTF. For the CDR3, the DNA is TGCGCCAGCAGCCAACAACAGGGGGTGTATTATGGCTACACCTTC.

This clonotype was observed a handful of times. CDR3 protein: CAWSVRFWGSTEAFF. The DNA for the CDR3 is TGTGCCTGGAGTGTACGTTTCTGGGGAAGCACTGAAGCTTTCTTT. The chain uses TRBV30 and TRBJ1-1; D is unresolved. This CDR3 is built from 15 residues. The V end was cut by 0 bases, the J end by 4 bases, with 15 bases between. From germline, CDR1 is GTSNPN and CDR2 SVGIG (reference sequence).

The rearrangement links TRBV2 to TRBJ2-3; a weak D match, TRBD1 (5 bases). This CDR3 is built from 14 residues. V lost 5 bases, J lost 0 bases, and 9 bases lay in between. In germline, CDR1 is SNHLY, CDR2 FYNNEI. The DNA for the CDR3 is TGTGCCAGCAGTCCAGACAGAAGCACAGATACGCAGTATTTT. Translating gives CASSPDRSTDTQYF.

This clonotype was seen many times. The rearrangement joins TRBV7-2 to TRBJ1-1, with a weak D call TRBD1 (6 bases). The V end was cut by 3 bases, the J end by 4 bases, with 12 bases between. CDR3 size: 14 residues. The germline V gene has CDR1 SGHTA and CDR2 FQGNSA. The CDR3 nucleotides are TGTGCCAGCAGCTTCGGGGGGCTGGTCACTGAAGCTTTCTTT. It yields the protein CASSFGGLVTEAFF.

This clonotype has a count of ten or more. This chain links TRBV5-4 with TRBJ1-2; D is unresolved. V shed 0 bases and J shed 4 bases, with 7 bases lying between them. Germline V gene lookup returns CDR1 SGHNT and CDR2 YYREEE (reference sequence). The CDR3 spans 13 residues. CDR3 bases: TGTGCCAGCAGCTTGGATGGGAGCTATGGCTACACCTTC. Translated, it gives CASSLDGSYGYTF.

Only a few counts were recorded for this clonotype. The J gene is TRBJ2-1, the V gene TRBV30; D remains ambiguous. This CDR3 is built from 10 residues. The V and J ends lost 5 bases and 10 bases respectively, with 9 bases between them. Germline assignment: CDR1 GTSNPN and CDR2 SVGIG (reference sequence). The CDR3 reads CAWGSIEQFF. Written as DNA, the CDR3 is TGTGCCTGGGGCAGCATCGAGCAGTTCTTC.

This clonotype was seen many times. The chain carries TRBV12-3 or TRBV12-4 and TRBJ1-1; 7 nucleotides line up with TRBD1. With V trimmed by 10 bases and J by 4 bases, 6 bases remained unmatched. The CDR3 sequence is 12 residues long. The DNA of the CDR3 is TGTGCCACCGCGACAGGGACCACTGAAGCTTTCTTT. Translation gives CATATGTTEAFF.

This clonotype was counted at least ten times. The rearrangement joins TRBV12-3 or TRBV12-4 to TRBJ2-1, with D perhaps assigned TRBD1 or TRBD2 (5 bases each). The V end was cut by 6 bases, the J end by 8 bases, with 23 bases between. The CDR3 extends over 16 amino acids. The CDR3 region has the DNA TGTGCCAGCAGCCCCCGGTGGGACCTAGGGGCGGATGAGCAGTTCTTC. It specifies CASSPRWDLGADEQFF.

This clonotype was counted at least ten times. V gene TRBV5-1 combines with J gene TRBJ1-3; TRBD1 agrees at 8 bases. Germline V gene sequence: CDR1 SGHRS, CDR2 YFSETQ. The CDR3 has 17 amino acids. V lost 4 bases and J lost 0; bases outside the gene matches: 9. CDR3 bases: TGCGCCAGCAGCACAGGACAGGGCGACCTCTCTGGAAACACCATATATTTT. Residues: CASSTGQGDLSGNTIYF.

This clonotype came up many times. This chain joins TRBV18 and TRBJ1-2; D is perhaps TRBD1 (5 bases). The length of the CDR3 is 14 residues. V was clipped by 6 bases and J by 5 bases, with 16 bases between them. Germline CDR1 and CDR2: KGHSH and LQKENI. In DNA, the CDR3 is TGTGCCAGCTCTCCGACCGGGACGTCTTATGGCTACACCTTC. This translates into CASSPTGTSYGYTF.

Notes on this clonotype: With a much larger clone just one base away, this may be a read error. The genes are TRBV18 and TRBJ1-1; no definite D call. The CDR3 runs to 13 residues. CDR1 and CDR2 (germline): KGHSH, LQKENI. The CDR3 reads CASSPGPNTEASF. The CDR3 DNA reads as TGTGCCAGCTCACCGGGCCCTAACACTGAAGCTTCCTTT.

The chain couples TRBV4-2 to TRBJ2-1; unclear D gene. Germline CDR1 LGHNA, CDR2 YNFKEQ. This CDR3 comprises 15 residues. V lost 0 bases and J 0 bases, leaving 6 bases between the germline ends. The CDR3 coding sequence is TGTGCCAGCAGCCAAGAGGACGGCTCCTACAATGAGCAGTTCTTC. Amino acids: CASSQEDGSYNEQFF.

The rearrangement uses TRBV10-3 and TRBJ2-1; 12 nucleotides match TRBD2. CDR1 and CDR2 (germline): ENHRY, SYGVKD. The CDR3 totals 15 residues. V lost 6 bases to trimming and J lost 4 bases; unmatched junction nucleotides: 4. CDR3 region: CAIRRLAGEYNEQFF. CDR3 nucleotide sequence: TGTGCCATCAGACGACTAGCGGGAGAATACAATGAGCAGTTCTTC.

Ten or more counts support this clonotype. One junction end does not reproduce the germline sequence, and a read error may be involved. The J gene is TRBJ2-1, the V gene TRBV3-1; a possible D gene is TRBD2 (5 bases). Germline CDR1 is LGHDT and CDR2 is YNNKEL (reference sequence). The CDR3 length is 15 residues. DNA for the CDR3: TGTGCCAGCAGACAAGGAGGCGCGCGCTACAATGAGCAGTTCTTC. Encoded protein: CASRQGGARYNEQFF.

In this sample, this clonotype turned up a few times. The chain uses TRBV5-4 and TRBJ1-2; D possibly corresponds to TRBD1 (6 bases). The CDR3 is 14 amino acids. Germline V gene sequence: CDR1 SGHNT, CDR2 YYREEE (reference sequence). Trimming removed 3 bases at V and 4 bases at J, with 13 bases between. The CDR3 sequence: CASSSKQGAYGYTF. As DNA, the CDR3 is TGTGCCAGCAGCTCAAAACAGGGCGCCTATGGCTACACCTTC.

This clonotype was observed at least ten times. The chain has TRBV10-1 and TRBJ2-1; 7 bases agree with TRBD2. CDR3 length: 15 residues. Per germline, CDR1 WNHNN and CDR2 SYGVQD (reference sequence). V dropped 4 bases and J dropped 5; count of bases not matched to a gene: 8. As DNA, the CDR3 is TGCGCCAGCAGTGCCAGAGCGGGGCCCCACAATGAGCAGTTCTTC. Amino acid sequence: CASSARAGPHNEQFF.

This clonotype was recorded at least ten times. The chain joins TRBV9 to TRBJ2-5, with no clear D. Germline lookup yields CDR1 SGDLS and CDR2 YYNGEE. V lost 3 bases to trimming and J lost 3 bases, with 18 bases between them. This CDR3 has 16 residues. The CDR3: CASSEGPLDGKETQYF. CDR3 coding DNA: TGTGCCAGCAGCGAAGGCCCTCTAGACGGAAAAGAGACCCAGTACTTC.